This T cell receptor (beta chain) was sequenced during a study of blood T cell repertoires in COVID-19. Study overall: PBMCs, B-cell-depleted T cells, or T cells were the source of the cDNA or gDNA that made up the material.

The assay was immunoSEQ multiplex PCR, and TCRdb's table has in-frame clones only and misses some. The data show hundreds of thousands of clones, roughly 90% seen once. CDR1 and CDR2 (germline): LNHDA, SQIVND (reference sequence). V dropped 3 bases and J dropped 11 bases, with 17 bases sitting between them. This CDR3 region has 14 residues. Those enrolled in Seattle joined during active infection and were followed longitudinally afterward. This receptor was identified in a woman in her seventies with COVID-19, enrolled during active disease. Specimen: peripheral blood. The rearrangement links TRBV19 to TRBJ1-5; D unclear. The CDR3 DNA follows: TGTGCCAGTAGTATTGAACCCACCCTCGGGGCCCAGCATTTT. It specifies CASSIEPTLGAQHF.